Below, 18 T cell receptor beta chains from the same sample are listed, as sequenced in a study of T-cell memory formation after mild COVID-19 (dated by TCRdb to the early 2020s). Libraries were built with 5' RACE. Sequencing was performed on an Illumina NovaSeq 6000. TCRdb handled the public reads itself, with Q25 trimming in fastp and clone calling in MiXCR, and kept productive beta chains. For every CDR3 protein sequence, its rows merge into one entry that carries the most common genes and DNA. The sample table contains 250,000 to 350,000 distinct CDR3 sequences; only one count was recorded for roughly 15% of them. The top ten constitute over 20% of the sample. The sequenced sample consisted of PBMCs or a T cell subset sorted from them (not recorded which). The receptor set was obtained from a man aged 18 to 29 who had mild COVID-19 (a few samples of this study predate the infection). The sample titles of this study are shuffled in the database, so cell type and time point are left out; the donor was told from shared clones.

The rearrangement links TRBV5-1 to TRBJ1-4; no clear D gene. CDR1 and CDR2 from the germline V gene are SGHRS and YFSETQ. V was cut by 4 bases and J by 5 bases, with 9 bases left in between. This CDR3 is built from 13 residues. The CDR3, as DNA: TGCGCCAGCAGCCCTGCCCCCAATGAAAAACTGTTTTTT. Translation gives CASSPAPNEKLFF.

The V call is TRBV4-3, the J call TRBJ2-7; D remains unclear. The CDR3 has 13 residues. V was trimmed by 1 base and J by 0 bases, leaving 4 bases between them. Germline V gene lookup returns CDR1 LGHNA and CDR2 YSLEER. CDR3 in amino acids: CASSQGSSYEQYF. CDR3 sequence (DNA): TGCGCCAGCAGCCAAGGGAGCTCCTACGAGCAGTACTTC.

This clonotype was counted ten times or more. The chain recombines TRBV12-3 or TRBV12-4 with TRBJ1-1; no clear D. V lost 5 bases, J lost 4 bases, and 8 bases lay in between. This CDR3 comprises 12 residues. The DNA for the CDR3 is TGTGCCAGCAGTCCCTTGGGCACTGAAGCTTTCTTT. The encoded protein is CASSPLGTEAFF.

This clonotype was observed at least ten times. The CDR3 bases are TGTGCCACCGGAGCTGGGGTGATTGCAAACACCATATATTTT. It encodes CATGAGVIANTIYF. The chain couples TRBV7-9 to TRBJ1-3; no firm D call. Germline CDR1 and CDR2: SEHNR and FQNEAQ (reference sequence). Deletions cut 10 bases from V and 6 bases from J, with 19 bases between. CDR3 length: 14 residues.

This clonotype was seen only a few times. V usage is TRBV7-9 and J usage is TRBJ2-5; TRBD1 agrees at 10 bases. V was clipped by 4 bases and J by 3 bases; unmatched bases: 2. The CDR3 contains 14 residues. Per germline, CDR1 SEHNR and CDR2 FQNEAQ (reference sequence). Here the CDR3 reads CASSSGTGEETQYF. CDR3 coding DNA: TGTGCCAGCAGCTCCGGGACAGGGGAAGAGACCCAGTACTTC.

This clonotype turned up a few times. The rearrangement links TRBV9 to TRBJ2-3; 7 bases fit TRBD1. Germline CDR1 is SGDLS and CDR2 is YYNGEE. V dropped 0 bases and J dropped 7; count of bases not matched to a gene: 8. The CDR3 is made up of 15 amino acids. CDR3 nucleotides: TGTGCCAGCAGCGTAGAAGGCCAGGGGGTGCATACGCAGTATTTT. Translation gives CASSVEGQGVHTQYF.

This clonotype was seen a handful of times. The V and J genes are TRBV25-1 and TRBJ2-4; 7 nucleotides agree with TRBD1. This CDR3 has 14 residues. Per the germline V gene, CDR1 is MGHDK and CDR2 is SYGVNS. Unmatched junction bases numbered 1, after V lost 2 bases and J lost 3 bases. The CDR3 spells CASSEPGGKNIQYF. The CDR3 bases are TGTGCCAGCAGTGAACCAGGGGGCAAAAACATTCAGTACTTC.

The genes are TRBV6-6 and TRBJ1-5; D is undetermined. Trimming shortened V by 7 bases and J by 1 base, and 11 bases separated the two germline ends. The CDR3 loop spans 14 amino acids. The germline V gene encodes CDR1 MNHNY and CDR2 SVGAGI (reference sequence). The CDR3 DNA reads TGTGCCAGCACCCGAAGCGGGAGCAATCAGCCCCAGCATTTT. Its translation is CASTRSGSNQPQHF.

The genes are TRBV5-1 and TRBJ2-3, with 7 bases lining up with TRBD1. Germline V lookup: CDR1 SGHRS, CDR2 YFSETQ. This CDR3 contains 16 residues. The junction had 11 bases not matched to a gene; V was cut back by 1 base and J by 6 bases. The CDR3 here is CASSLKRGQISDTQYF. The CDR3 DNA follows: TGCGCCAGCAGCTTGAAGAGGGGGCAAATTTCTGATACGCAGTATTTT.

This clonotype was picked up a small number of times. V usage is TRBV7-3 and J usage is TRBJ2-3; unclear D gene. Germline CDR1 reads SGHTA; CDR2 reads FQGTGA. V was cut by 2 bases and J by 2 bases, with 5 bases left in between. The CDR3 loop spans 13 amino acids. As DNA, the CDR3 is TGTGCCAGCAGCTTAGCGAACACAGATACGCAGTATTTT. Its protein is CASSLANTDTQYF.

This chain links TRBV10-3 with TRBJ2-5; D may correspond to TRBD1 or TRBD2 (5 bases each). Trimming pared 6 bases from V and 4 bases from J, leaving 15 bases between. This CDR3 is 14 amino acids long. Germline CDR1 is ENHRY and CDR2 is SYGVKD. CDR3 sequence: CAIRPDKAGETQYF. The CDR3 nucleotides are TGTGCCATCAGACCGGACAAGGCGGGAGAGACCCAGTACTTC.

The chain joins TRBV20-1 to TRBJ2-4; D remains ambiguous. Germline V gene lookup returns CDR1 DFQATT and CDR2 SNEGSKA (reference sequence). This CDR3 has 14 amino acids. The V gene lost 0 bases and the J gene lost 1 base, with 7 bases spanning the gap. CDR3 sequence reads: CSARDSTAKNIQYF. The DNA for the CDR3 is TGCAGTGCTAGAGACAGTACCGCCAAAAACATTCAGTACTTC.

This rearrangement joins TRBV14 to TRBJ1-2; no reliable D call. The CDR3 runs 16 residues. Germline V gene lookup returns CDR1 SGHDN and CDR2 FVKESK. V was shortened by 1 base and J by 1 base, with 13 bases between the two germline ends. CDR3 DNA: TGTGCCAGCAGCCAAGGATGGGGATGGGGTAACTATGGCTACACCTTC. Translated: CASSQGWGWGNYGYTF. Looking up the rest from reference TRBV14 and TRBJ1-2 gives the full variable domain: EAGVTQFPSHSVIEKGQTVTLRCDPISGHDNLYWYRRVMGKEIKFLLHFVKESKQDESGMPNNRFLAERTGGTYSTLKVQPAELEDSGVYFCASSQGWGWGNYGYTFGSGTRLTVV.

The CDR3 reads CASSKPDRAYNEQFF. CDR3 sequence (DNA): TGTGCCAGCAGCAAGCCTGACAGGGCCTACAATGAGCAGTTCTTC. This chain uses TRBV6-2 or TRBV6-3 with TRBJ2-1, with 7 nucleotides matching TRBD1. This CDR3 has 15 residues. Trimming took 6 bases from V and 2 from J; bases not matched to a gene: 7. CDR1 is MNHEY and CDR2 is SVGEGT in the germline V gene.

With respect to this clonotype: The CDR3 carries no conserved terminal phenylalanine or tryptophan, so it likely arises from a read error. The V gene is TRBV4-2, the J gene TRBJ2-7, with D unresolved. Trimming cost V 5 bases and J 2 bases, with 7 bases left between them. This CDR3 comprises 12 residues. In germline, CDR1 is LGHNA, CDR2 YNFKEQ. CDR3 protein: CASSGLAYEQYI. The CDR3 coding sequence is TGTGCCAGCAGCGGATTGGCCTACGAGCAGTACATC.

This clonotype was counted only a few times. The chain is built from TRBV5-4 and TRBJ2-4; 12 nucleotides line up with TRBD2. The CDR3 extends over 15 amino acids. Germline loops: CDR1 SGHNT, CDR2 YYREEE (reference sequence). The trim removed 0 bases at V and 9 bases at J, leaving 4 bases unmatched. This CDR3 reads CASSLASGGASIQYF. The CDR3 nucleotides are TGTGCCAGCAGCTTGGCTAGCGGGGGGGCCAGCATTCAGTACTTC.

This clonotype was seen more than once but under ten times. V gene TRBV12-3 or TRBV12-4 combines with J gene TRBJ1-5; TRBD1 agrees at 8 bases. The CDR3 is 15 amino acids. V lost 8 bases to trimming and J lost 4 bases; unmatched junction nucleotides: 10. This CDR3 reads CASRGQGARNQPQHF. The CDR3 DNA is TGTGCCAGCCGGGGGCAGGGGGCGCGTAATCAGCCCCAGCATTTT.

V gene TRBV6-2 or TRBV6-3 combines with J gene TRBJ2-7; D unresolved. Germline CDR1 reads MNHEY; CDR2 reads SVGEGT. This CDR3 comprises 14 residues. The ends were cut back, 2 bases at V and 3 bases at J, with 11 bases in the middle. The CDR3 coding sequence is TGTGCCAGCAGTTACCTAATTTACCTCTACGAGCAGTACTTC. Residues: CASSYLIYLYEQYF.